Reported below is one T cell receptor (beta chain). This entry comes from a study of cytomegalovirus exposure and HLA in healthy donors. It was with 60 Vbeta and 13 Jbeta primers that the PCR ran. Data came from immunoSEQ multiplex PCR; TCRdb stores just in-frame clones and leaves some out. Among around 100,000 clones listed, 60% to 85% were seen once. V shed 2 bases and J shed 5 bases, with 12 bases lying between them. Germline V CDR1 and CDR2: GTSNPN, SVGIG (reference sequence). This CDR3 is 13 amino acids long. Sample: PBMCs. The V gene is TRBV30, the J gene TRBJ1-1, with a tentative D call TRBD1 (6 bases). This TCR came from a female donor in good health and CMV-seropositive. CDR3 in amino acids: CAWSFTGLTEAFF. CDR3 nucleotides: TGTGCCTGGAGTTTCACAGGGCTTACTGAAGCTTTCTTT.